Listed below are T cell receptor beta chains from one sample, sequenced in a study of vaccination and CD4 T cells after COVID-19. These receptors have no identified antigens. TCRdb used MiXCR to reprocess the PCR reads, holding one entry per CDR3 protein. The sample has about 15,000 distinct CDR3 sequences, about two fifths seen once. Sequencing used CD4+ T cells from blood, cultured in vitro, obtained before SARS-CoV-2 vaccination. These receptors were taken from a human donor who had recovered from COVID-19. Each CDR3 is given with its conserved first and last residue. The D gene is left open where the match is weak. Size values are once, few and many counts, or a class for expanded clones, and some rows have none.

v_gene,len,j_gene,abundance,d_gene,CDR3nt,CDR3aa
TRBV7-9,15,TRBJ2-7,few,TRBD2,TGTGCCAGCAGCCGGTTAGCGGGGAGATCCTACGAGCAGTACTTC,CASSRLAGRSYEQYF
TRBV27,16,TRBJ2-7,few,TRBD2,TGTGCCAGCAGGCGCTCCGGGGCGGGAGGGCCTCACGAGCAGTACTTC,CASRRSGAGGPHEQYF
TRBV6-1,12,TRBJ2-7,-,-,TGTGCCAGCAGGGATCTTCGTTACGAGCAGTACTTC,CASRDLRYEQYF
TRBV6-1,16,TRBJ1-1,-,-,TGTGCCAGCTGGCGTAACACTATGGGCGCCACGACTGAAGCTTTCTTT,CASWRNTMGATTEAFF
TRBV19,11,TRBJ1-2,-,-,TGTGCCAGCAAGACAGGATATGGCTACACCTTC,CASKTGYGYTF
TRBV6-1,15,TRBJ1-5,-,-,TGTGCCAGCAGTATGGGCAGGCCTAGCAATCAGCCCCAGCATTTT,CASSMGRPSNQPQHF
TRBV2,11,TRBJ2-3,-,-,TGTGCCAGCAAGCGCACAGATACGCAGTATTTT,CASKRTDTQYF
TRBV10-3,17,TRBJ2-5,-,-,TGTGCCATCAGTGAGGTGCGCCGGGGTTTGGATGAAGAGACCCAGTACTTC,CAISEVRRGLDEETQYF
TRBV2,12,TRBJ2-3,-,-,TGTGCCAGCAGTAAATACCCAGATACGCAGTATTTT,CASSKYPDTQYF
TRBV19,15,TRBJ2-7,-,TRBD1,TGTGCCAGTAGTATAGCGGGACAGGGTCTCGGCGAGCAGTACTTC,CASSIAGQGLGEQYF
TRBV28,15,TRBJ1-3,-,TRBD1,TGTGCTAGCAGAGCAGGGGGCGCGGGAGGAAACACCATATATTTT,CASRAGGAGGNTIYF
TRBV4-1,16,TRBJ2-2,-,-,TGCGCCAGCAGCCAAGTAGTTGGGACGAACACCGGGGAGCTGTTTTTT,CASSQVVGTNTGELFF
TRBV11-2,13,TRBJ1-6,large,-,TGTGCCAGCAGTCCCCAGGAGCAATCACCCCTCCACTTT,CASSPQEQSPLHF
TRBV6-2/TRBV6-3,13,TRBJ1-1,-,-,TGTGCCAGCAACTCGGGCGGGAAGGCTGAAGCTTTCTTT,CASNSGGKAEAFF
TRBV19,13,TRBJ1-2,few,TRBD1,TGTGCCAGTAGCCAACAGGGGGTCGGCGGCTACACCTTC,CASSQQGVGGYTF
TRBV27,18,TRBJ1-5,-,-,TGTGCCAGCAGTACGACAAGCCAGGGATCATATAGCAATCAGCCCCAGCATTTT,CASSTTSQGSYSNQPQHF
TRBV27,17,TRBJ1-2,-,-,TGTGCCAGTCGTACCCCGCGATTGTTCCAGGGAACCTATGGCTACACCTTC,CASRTPRLFQGTYGYTF
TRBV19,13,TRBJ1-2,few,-,TGTGCCAGTAGTACCCGACAGACCTATGGCTACACCTTC,CASSTRQTYGYTF
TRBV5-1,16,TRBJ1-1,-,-,TGCGCCAGCAGCTTGGGGGACGGACGGATGAACACTGAAGCTTTCTTT,CASSLGDGRMNTEAFF
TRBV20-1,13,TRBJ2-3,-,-,TGCAGTGCTAGATCCCCGCTTGGAGATACGCAGTATTTT,CSARSPLGDTQYF
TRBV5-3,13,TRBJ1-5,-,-,TGTGCCAGAATAGACAGGTACAATCAGCCCCAGCATTTT,CARIDRYNQPQHF
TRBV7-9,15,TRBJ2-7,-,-,TGTGCCAGCAGCTTAGATGGTACGAGGGCCTACGAGCAGTACTTC,CASSLDGTRAYEQYF
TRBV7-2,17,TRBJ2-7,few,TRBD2,TGTGCCAGCAGCCGACAAGGGACTAGCGGGGGGGTCGTCGAGCAGTACTTC,CASSRQGTSGGVVEQYF
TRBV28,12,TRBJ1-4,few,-,TGTGCCAGCAGTTGGACTGAGGGAAAACTGTTTTTT,CASSWTEGKLFF
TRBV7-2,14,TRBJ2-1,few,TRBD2,TGTGCCAGCAGCCAGGGGGGACTAGCGGGTGAGCAGTTCTTC,CASSQGGLAGEQFF
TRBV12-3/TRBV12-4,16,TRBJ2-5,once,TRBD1,TGTGCCAGCAGCCTTACAGGGGGACAGGGGAGAGAGACCCAGTACTTC,CASSLTGGQGRETQYF
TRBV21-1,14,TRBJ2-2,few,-,TGTGCCAGCACCCGAGGGCGGGGCACCGGGGAGCTGTTTTTT,CASTRGRGTGELFF
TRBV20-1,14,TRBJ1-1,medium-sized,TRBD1,TGCAGTGCTAGCAGGGGACAGGGGAACACTGAAGCTTTCTTT,CSASRGQGNTEAFF